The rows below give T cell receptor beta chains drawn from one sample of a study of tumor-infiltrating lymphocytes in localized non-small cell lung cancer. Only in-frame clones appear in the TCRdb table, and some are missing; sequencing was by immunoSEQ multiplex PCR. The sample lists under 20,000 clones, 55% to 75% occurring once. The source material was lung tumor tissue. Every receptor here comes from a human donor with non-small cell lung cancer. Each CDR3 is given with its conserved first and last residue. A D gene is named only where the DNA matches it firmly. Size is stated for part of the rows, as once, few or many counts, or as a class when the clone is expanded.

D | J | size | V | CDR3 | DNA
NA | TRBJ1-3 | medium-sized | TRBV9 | CASSDQGSGNTIYF | TGTGCCAGCAGCGATCAGGGATCTGGAAACACCATATATTTT
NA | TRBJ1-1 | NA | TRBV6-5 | CASRKPSGPTEAFF | TGTGCCAGCAGGAAACCCAGTGGTCCCACTGAAGCTTTCTTT
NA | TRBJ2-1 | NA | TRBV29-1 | CSVGQGFYNEQFF | TGCAGCGTTGGTCAGGGTTTCTACAATGAGCAGTTCTTC
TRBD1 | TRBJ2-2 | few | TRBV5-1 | CASRTGANTGELFF | TGCGCCAGCAGGACAGGGGCGAACACCGGGGAGCTGTTTTTT
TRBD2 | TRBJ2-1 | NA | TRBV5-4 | CASSLDPQLAGGYNEQFF | TGTGCCAGCAGCTTGGACCCACAACTAGCGGGAGGATACAATGAGCAGTTCTTC
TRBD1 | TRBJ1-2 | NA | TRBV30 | CAWLQGEVGYGYTF | TGTGCCTGGCTACAGGGGGAGGTTGGCTATGGCTACACCTTC
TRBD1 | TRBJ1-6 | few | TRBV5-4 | CASSLGRGQGFSNSPLHF | TGTGCCAGCAGCTTGGGAAGGGGACAGGGGTTTTCTAATTCACCCCTCCACTTT
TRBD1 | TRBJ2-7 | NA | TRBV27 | CASSPGQELLATHSYEQYF | TGTGCCAGCAGTCCCGGACAGGAGTTACTCGCAACCCACTCCTACGAGCAGTACTTC
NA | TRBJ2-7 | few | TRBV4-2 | CASSQERDHSYEQYF | TGTGCCAGCAGCCAAGAGCGAGACCACTCCTACGAGCAGTACTTC
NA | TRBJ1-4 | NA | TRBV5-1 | CASSNPDRGAVEKLFF | TGCGCCAGCAGCAACCCAGATCGGGGGGCCGTTGAAAAACTGTTTTTT
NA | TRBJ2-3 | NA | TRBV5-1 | CASSSVMGTDTQYF | TGCGCCAGCAGCTCCGTAATGGGCACAGATACGCAGTATTTT
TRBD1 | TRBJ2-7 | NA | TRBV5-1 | CASSLAPGQVNEQYF | TGCGCCAGCAGCTTGGCCCCGGGACAGGTAAACGAGCAGTACTTC
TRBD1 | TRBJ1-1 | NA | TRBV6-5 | CASSRQGRNTEAFF | TGTGCCAGCAGTCGACAGGGCCGGAACACTGAAGCTTTCTTT
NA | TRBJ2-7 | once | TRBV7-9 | CASSLEARGFVEQYF | TGTGCCAGCAGCTTAGAGGCCAGGGGTTTCGTCGAGCAGTACTTC
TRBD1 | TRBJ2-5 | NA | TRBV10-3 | CATNDRVREGETQYF | TGTGCCACCAACGACAGGGTCCGAGAGGGGGAGACCCAGTACTTC
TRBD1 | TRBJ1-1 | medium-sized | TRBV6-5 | CASSAGTANTEAFF | TGTGCCAGCAGTGCCGGGACAGCCAACACTGAAGCTTTCTTT
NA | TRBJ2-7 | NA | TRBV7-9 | CASSSTMDWLYEQYF | TGTGCCAGCAGCTCCACTATGGACTGGCTCTACGAGCAGTACTTC
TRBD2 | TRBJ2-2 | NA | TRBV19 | CASKGGRDTGELFF | TGTGCCAGTAAAGGCGGGAGGGACACCGGGGAGCTGTTTTTT
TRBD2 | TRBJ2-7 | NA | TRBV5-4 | CASSPASGNYEQYF | TGTGCCAGCAGCCCAGCTAGCGGCAACTACGAGCAGTACTTC
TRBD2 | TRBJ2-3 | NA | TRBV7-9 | CASSLRTSGPTDTQYF | TGTGCCAGCAGCCTCCGGACTAGCGGCCCAACAGATACGCAGTATTTT
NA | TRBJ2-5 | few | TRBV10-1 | CASSETRERETQYF | TGCGCCAGCAGTGAGACAAGGGAAAGAGAGACCCAGTACTTC
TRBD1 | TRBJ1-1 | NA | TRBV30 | CAYSTEQGGTEAFF | TGTGCCTACTCGACGGAACAGGGGGGGACTGAAGCTTTCTTT
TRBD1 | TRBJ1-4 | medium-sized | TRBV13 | CASSFGGQGLEKLFF | TGTGCCAGCAGCTTTGGGGGACAGGGGTTGGAAAAACTGTTTTTT